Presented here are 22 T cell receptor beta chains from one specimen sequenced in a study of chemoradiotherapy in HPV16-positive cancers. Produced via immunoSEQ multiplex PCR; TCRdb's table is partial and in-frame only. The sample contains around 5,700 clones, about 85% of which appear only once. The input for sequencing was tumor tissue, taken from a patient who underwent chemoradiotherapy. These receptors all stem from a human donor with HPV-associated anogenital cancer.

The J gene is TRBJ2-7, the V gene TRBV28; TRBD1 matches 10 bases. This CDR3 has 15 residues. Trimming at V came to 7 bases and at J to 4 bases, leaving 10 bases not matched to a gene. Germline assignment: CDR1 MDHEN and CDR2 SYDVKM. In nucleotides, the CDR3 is TGTGCCAGCACCCCGGGGACAGGGGTTAGGTACGAGCAGTACTTC. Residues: CASTPGTGVRYEQYF.

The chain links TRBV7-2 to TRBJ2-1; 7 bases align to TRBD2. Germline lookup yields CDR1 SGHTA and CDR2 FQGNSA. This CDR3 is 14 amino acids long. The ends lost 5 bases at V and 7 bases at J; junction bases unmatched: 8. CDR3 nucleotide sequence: TGTGCCAGCAGCCGCGCGGCGGGAGATAATGAGCAGTTCTTC. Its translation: CASSRAAGDNEQFF. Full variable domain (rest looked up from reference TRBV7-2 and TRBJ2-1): GAGVSQSPSNKVTEKGKDVELRCDPISGHTALYWYRQSLGQGLEFLIYFQGNSAPDKSGLPSDRFSAERTGGSVSTLTIQRTQQEDSAVYLCASSRAAGDNEQFFGPGTRLTVL.

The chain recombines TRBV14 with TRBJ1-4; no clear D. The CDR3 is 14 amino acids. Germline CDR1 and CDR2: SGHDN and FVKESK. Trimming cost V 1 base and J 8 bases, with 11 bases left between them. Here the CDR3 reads CASSQGARSEKLFF. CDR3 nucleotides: TGTGCCAGCAGCCAAGGAGCCCGCTCAGAAAAACTGTTTTTT.

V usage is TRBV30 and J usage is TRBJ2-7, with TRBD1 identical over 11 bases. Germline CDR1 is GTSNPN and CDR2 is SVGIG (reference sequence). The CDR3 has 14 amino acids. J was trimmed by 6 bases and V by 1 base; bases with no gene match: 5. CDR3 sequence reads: CAWSEGQGASEQYF. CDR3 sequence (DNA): TGTGCCTGGAGTGAAGGACAGGGGGCCAGCGAGCAGTACTTC.

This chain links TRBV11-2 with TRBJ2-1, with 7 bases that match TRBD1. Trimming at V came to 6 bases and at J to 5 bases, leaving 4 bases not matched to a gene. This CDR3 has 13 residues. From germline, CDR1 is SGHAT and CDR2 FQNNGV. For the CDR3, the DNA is TGTGCCAGCAGTATTGACAGGGACAATGAGCAGTTCTTC. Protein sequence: CASSIDRDNEQFF.

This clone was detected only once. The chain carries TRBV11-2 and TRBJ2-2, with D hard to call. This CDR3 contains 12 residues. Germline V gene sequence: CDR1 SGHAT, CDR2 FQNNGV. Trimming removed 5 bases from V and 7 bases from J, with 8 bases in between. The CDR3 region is CASSLRSGELFF. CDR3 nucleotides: TGTGCCAGCAGCCTCAGGAGCGGGGAGCTGTTTTTT.

CDR3 sequence reads: CASSDGGNQPQHF. The CDR3 DNA is TGTGCCAGCAGTGATGGGGGTAATCAGCCCCAGCATTTT. The chain employs TRBV6-1 and TRBJ1-5, with TRBD1 as a possible D gene (5 bases). V shed 3 bases and J shed 4 bases, with 7 bases lying between them. There are 13 residues in the CDR3. Germline V lookup: CDR1 MNHNS, CDR2 SASEGT.

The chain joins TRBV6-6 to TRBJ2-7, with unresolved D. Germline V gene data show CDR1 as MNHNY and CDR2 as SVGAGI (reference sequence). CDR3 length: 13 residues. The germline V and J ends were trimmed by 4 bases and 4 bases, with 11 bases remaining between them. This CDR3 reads CASSSLPGYEQYF. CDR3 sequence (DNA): TGTGCCAGCAGTTCCCTCCCTGGTTACGAGCAGTACTTC.

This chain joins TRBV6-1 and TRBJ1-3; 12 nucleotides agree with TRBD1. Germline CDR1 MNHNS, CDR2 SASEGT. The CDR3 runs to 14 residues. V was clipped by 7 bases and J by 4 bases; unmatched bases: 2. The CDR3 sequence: CASMGQGAGNTIYF. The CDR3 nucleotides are TGTGCCAGCATGGGACAGGGGGCGGGAAACACCATATATTTT.

The CDR3 DNA reads as TGTGCCAGCTCAGACGGAGAGACCCAGTACTTC. This gives the protein CASSDGETQYF. V is TRBV18 and J is TRBJ2-5; D remains unclear. The CDR3 sequence is 11 residues long. The V and J ends lost 5 bases and 4 bases respectively, with 5 bases between them. CDR1 is KGHSH, CDR2 LQKENI, per germline.

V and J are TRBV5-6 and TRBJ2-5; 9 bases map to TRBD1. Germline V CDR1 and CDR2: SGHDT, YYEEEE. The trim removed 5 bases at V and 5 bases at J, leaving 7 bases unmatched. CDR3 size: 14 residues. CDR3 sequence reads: CASSGSTGGETQYF. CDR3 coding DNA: TGTGCCAGCAGTGGTTCGACAGGGGGGGAGACCCAGTACTTC.

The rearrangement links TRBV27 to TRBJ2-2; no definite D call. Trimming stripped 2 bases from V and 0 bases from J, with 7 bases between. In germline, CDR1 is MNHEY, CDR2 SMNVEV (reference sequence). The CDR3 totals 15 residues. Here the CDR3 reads CASSLRLANTGELFF. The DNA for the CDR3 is TGTGCCAGCAGTTTAAGATTAGCGAACACCGGGGAGCTGTTTTTT.

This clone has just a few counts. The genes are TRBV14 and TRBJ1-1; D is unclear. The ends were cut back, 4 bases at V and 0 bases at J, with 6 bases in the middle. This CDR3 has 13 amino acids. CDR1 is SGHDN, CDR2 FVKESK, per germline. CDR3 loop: CASSPNLNTEAFF. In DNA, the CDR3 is TGTGCCAGCAGCCCGAATCTGAACACTGAAGCTTTCTTT.

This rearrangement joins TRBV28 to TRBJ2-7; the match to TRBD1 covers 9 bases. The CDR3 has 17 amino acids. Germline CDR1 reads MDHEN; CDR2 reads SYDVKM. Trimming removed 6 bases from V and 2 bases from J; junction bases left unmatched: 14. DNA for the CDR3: TGTGCCAGCAGCGCCTTAAGATCCGGGACAGGGCCCTACGAGCAGTACTTC. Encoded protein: CASSALRSGTGPYEQYF.

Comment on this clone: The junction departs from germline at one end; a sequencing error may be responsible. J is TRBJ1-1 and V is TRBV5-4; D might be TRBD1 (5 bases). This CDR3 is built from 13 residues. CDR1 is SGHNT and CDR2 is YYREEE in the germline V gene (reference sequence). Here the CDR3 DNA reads TGTGCCAGCAGCTTGGAGGGGAACACTGCAGCTTTCTTT. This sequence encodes CASSLEGNTAAFF.

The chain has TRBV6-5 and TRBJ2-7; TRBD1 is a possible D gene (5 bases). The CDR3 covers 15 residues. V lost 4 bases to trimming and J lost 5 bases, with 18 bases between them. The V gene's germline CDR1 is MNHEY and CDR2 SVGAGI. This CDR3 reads CASSLGRGRAHEQYF. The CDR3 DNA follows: TGTGCCAGCAGTTTGGGAAGGGGTCGAGCACACGAGCAGTACTTC.

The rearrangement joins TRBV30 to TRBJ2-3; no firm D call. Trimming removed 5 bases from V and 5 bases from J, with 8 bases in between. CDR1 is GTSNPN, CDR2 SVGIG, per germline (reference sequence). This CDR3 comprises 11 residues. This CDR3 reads CAWGVRDTQYF. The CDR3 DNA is TGTGCCTGGGGGGTTAGAGATACGCAGTATTTT. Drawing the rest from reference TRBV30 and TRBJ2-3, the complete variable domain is SQTIHQWPATLVQPVGSPLSLECTVEGTSNPNLYWYRQAAGRGLQLLFYSVGIGQISSEVPQNLSASRPQDRQFILSSKKLLLSDSGFYLCAWGVRDTQYFGPGTRLTVL.

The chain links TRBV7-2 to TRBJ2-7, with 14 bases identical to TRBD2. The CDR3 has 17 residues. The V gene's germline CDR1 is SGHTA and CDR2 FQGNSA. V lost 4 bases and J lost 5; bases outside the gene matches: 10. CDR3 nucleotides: TGTGCCAGCAGCTCGACGAAGGGACTAGCGGGAGCGAACGAGCAGTACTTC. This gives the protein CASSSTKGLAGANEQYF.

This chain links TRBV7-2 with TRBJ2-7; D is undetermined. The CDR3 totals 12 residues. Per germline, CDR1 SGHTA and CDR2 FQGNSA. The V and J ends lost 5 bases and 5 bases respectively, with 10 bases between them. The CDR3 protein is CASSQTRDEQYF. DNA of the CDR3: TGTGCCAGCAGCCAAACGCGCGACGAGCAGTACTTC.

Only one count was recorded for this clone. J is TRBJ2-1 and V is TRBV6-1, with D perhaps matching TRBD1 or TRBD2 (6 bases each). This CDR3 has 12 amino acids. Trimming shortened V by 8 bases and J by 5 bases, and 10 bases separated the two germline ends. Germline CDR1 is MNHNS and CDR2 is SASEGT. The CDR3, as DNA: TGTGCCAGCGAGGGGGGAAACAATGAGCAGTTCTTC. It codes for CASEGGNNEQFF.

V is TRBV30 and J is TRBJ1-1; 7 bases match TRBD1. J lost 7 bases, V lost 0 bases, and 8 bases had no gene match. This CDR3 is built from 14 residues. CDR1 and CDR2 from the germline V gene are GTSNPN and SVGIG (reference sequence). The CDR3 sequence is CAWSVLGTDDEAFF. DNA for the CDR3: TGTGCCTGGAGTGTACTCGGGACAGACGATGAAGCTTTCTTT.

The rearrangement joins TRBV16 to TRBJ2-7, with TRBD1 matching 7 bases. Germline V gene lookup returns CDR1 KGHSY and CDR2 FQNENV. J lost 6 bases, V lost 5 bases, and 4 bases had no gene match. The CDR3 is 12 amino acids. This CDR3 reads CASSTTGVEQYF. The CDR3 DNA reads TGTGCCAGCAGCACAACAGGGGTCGAGCAGTACTTC.